Below, 6 T cell receptor beta chains from the same sample are listed, as sequenced in a study of blood T cell repertoires in COVID-19. Sequenced by immunoSEQ multiplex PCR; TCRdb stores in-frame clones only, minus some. Of roughly 38,000 clones in the sample, about three quarters were seen once. The specimen sequenced was peripheral blood. Receptors originate from a man in his 70s with COVID-19, enrolled during active disease.

The rearrangement joins TRBV5-1 to TRBJ1-4; D is possibly TRBD1 (5 bases). Deletions cut 4 bases from V and 8 bases from J, with 12 bases between. Germline V CDR1 and CDR2: SGHRS, YFSETQ. The CDR3 length is 13 residues. CDR3: CASSPGRGEKLFF. As DNA, the CDR3 is TGCGCCAGCAGCCCAGGGCGGGGGGAAAAACTGTTTTTT.

The J gene is TRBJ2-7, the V gene TRBV2, with D unresolved. V was trimmed by 2 bases and J by 2 bases, leaving 10 bases between them. Germline CDR1 is SNHLY and CDR2 is FYNNEI. CDR3 length: 14 residues. CDR3 in DNA: TGTGCCAGCAGTGAACTGGGCACAACCTACGAGCAGTACTTC. It translates to CASSELGTTYEQYF.

V gene TRBV19 combines with J gene TRBJ1-6, with TRBD1 matching 9 bases. This CDR3 comprises 17 residues. Germline lookup yields CDR1 LNHDA and CDR2 SQIVND (reference sequence). The V segment lost 8 bases and the J segment 0 bases; nucleotides outside the gene matches: 8. CDR3 residues: CASAGQGISSYNSPLHF. CDR3 DNA sequence: TGTGCCAGTGCCGGACAGGGGATCAGCTCCTATAATTCACCCCTCCACTTT.

This clone was detected only once. V and J are TRBV5-1 and TRBJ1-1, with D possibly being TRBD1 (6 bases). Germline V gene sequence: CDR1 SGHRS, CDR2 YFSETQ. This CDR3 region has 15 residues. V dropped 4 bases and J dropped 1 base, with 14 bases sitting between them. Here the CDR3 reads CASSINRVGNTEAFF. CDR3 sequence (DNA): TGCGCCAGCAGCATCAACAGGGTGGGGAACACTGAAGCTTTCTTT. The entire variable domain, with the rest obtained from reference TRBV5-1 and TRBJ1-1, is as follows: KAGVTQTPRYLIKTRGQQVTLSCSPISGHRSVSWYQQTPGQGLQFLFEYFSETQRNKGNFPGRFSGRQFSNSRSEMNVSTLELGDSALYLCASSINRVGNTEAFFGQGTRLTVV.

The chain uses TRBV6-5 and TRBJ2-3; 10 nucleotides align to TRBD2. Per germline, CDR1 MNHEY and CDR2 SVGAGI. The CDR3 loop spans 15 amino acids. J lost 1 base, V lost 6 bases, and 4 bases had no gene match. The CDR3 DNA reads TGTGCCAGCAGGATTCTAGCGGGAGGCACAGATACGCAGTATTTT. Its translation: CASRILAGGTDTQYF.

The chain joins TRBV29-1 to TRBJ2-2; D unresolved. In germline, CDR1 is SQVTM, CDR2 ANQGSEA. V lost 4 bases to trimming and J lost 0 bases, with 9 bases between them. CDR3 length equals 14 residues. The CDR3 here is CSVVGRANTGELFF. The CDR3 DNA reads TGCAGCGTTGTAGGTCGGGCGAACACCGGGGAGCTGTTTTTT.